This passage covers 9 T cell receptor beta chains from one sample sequenced in a study of blood T cell repertoires in COVID-19. Libraries were prepared by immunoSEQ multiplex PCR; TCRdb keeps only in-frame clonotypes and omits some of them. The top ten clones hold about 2% of a sample with 200,000 to 300,000 clones, more than 65% of them seen once. Sequencing input: peripheral blood. All receptors derive from a man aged 35-49 years who had recovered from COVID-19.

The rearrangement joins TRBV30 to TRBJ1-2; D is unclear. CDR3 length equals 11 residues. Trimming pared 8 bases from V and 5 bases from J, leaving 12 bases between. Germline V gene lookup returns CDR1 GTSNPN and CDR2 SVGIG (reference sequence). CDR3: CAVRLMYGYTF. The CDR3 bases are TGTGCCGTAAGACTGATGTATGGCTACACCTTC.

This clone was counted between two and nine times. V gene TRBV10-3 combines with J gene TRBJ1-2; no clear D. This CDR3 region has 16 residues. With 5 bases removed from V and 2 bases from J, the gap between germline ends came to 18 bases. Germline CDR1 is ENHRY and CDR2 is SYGVKD. The CDR3, as DNA: TGTGCCATCAGTCCCCGCCCCGAGGGAACCAACTATGGCTACACCTTC. Its protein product is CAISPRPEGTNYGYTF.

The chain employs TRBV7-8 and TRBJ2-2; 10 positions match TRBD2. Unmatched junction bases numbered 10, after V lost 8 bases and J lost 7 bases. Germline assignment: CDR1 SGHVS and CDR2 FQNEAQ. CDR3 size: 15 residues. DNA of the CDR3: TGTGCCAGCGGGCTAGCGGGAGTTTGGAGCGGGGAGCTGTTTTTT. Its translation is CASGLAGVWSGELFF. The full variable domain, completed using reference TRBV7-8 and TRBJ2-2, is GAGVSQSPRYKVAKRGQDVALRCDPISGHVSLFWYQQALGQGPEFLTYFQNEAQLDKSGLPSDRFFAERPEGSVSTLKIQRTQQEDSAVYLCASGLAGVWSGELFFGEGSRLTVL.

Notes on this clone: At the DNA level, this CDR3 is encoded by other sequences in the same sample as well. The chain uses TRBV19 and TRBJ2-2; the D gene is possibly TRBD1 (5 bases). The V gene lost 4 bases and the J gene lost 2 bases, with 8 bases spanning the gap. The CDR3 spans 14 residues. Germline loops: CDR1 LNHDA, CDR2 SQIVND (reference sequence). CDR3 loop: CASSTQGNTGELFF. The CDR3 DNA reads as TGTGCCAGTAGTACCCAGGGAAACACCGGGGAGCTGTTTTTT.

This clone has just one count. This chain uses TRBV7-2 with TRBJ2-5, with TRBD2 as a possible D gene (6 bases). Deletions cut 1 base from V and 9 bases from J, with 21 bases between. Germline CDR1 and CDR2: SGHTA and FQGNSA. The CDR3 runs to 16 residues. Here the CDR3 DNA reads TGTGCCAGCAGCTTAGTTTGGGACTTCTCTTCTCGGTCCCAGTACTTC. This encodes CASSLVWDFSSRSQYF.

The chain has TRBV9 and TRBJ1-1, with 8 bases matching TRBD1. V trimming: 0 bases; J trimming: 1 base; junction bases outside the gene matches: 5. Per germline, CDR1 SGDLS and CDR2 YYNGEE. This CDR3 comprises 16 residues. The CDR3 protein is CASSVVAGTGNTEAFF. The CDR3 region has the DNA TGTGCCAGCAGCGTAGTGGCTGGGACAGGGAACACTGAAGCTTTCTTT.

Here the CDR3 reads CASSFTGRSTEAFF. The CDR3 region has the DNA TGCGCCAGCAGCTTTACAGGTCGGAGCACTGAAGCTTTCTTT. V gene TRBV5-1 combines with J gene TRBJ1-1; the D gene is possibly TRBD1 (5 bases). The CDR3 covers 14 residues. The germline V gene has CDR1 SGHRS and CDR2 YFSETQ. Trimming took 2 bases from V and 4 from J, leaving 12 bases between them.

The chain uses TRBV9 and TRBJ1-4; D ambiguous. Germline assignment: CDR1 SGDLS and CDR2 YYNGEE. This CDR3 contains 15 residues. V was shortened by 0 bases and J by 4 bases, with 10 bases between the two germline ends. The CDR3 sequence: CASSVGTGNNEKLFF. The CDR3 region has the DNA TGTGCCAGCAGCGTAGGGACGGGAAATAATGAAAAACTGTTTTTT.

The chain has TRBV5-1 and TRBJ2-3; 9 nucleotides agree with TRBD1. Germline V gene sequence: CDR1 SGHRS, CDR2 YFSETQ. The CDR3 extends over 15 amino acids. V lost 4 bases and J lost 4; bases outside the gene matches: 7. CDR3 nucleotide sequence: TGCGCCAGCAGCGGCGGACAGGGGCGTGCAGATACGCAGTATTTT. Protein sequence: CASSGGQGRADTQYF.